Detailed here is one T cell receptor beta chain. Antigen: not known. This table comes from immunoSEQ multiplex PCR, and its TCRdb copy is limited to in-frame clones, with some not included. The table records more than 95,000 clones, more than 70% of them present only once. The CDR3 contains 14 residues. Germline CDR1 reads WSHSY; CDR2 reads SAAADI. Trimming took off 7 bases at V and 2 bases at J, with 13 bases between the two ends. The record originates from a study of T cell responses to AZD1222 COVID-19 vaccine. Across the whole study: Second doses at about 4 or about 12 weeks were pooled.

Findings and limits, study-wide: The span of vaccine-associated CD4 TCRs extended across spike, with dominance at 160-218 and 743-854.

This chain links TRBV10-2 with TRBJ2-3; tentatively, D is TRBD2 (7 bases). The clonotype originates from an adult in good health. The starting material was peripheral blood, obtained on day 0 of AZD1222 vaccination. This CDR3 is CASKSGGITDTQYF. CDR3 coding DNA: TGCGCCAGCAAATCGGGGGGCATCACAGATACGCAGTATTTT.